The 5 T cell receptor beta chains reported below all come from one sample, sequenced in a study of blood T cell repertoires in COVID-19. TCRdb's copy holds only in-frame clones and misses some; the assay was immunoSEQ multiplex PCR. The data contain 400,000 to 550,000 clones, roughly 90% of them singletons. What was sequenced was peripheral blood. The receptor set was obtained from a woman aged 25 to 39 with acute or convalescent COVID-19.

V and J are TRBV30 and TRBJ2-2; 9 positions match TRBD1. After removal of 6 bases from V and 6 bases from J, the junction contained 5 bases not matched to a gene. The CDR3 is made up of 13 amino acids. The V gene's germline CDR1 is GTSNPN and CDR2 SVGIG (reference sequence). The CDR3 loop is CACNRDRAGELFF. For the CDR3, the DNA is TGTGCCTGTAACCGGGACAGGGCCGGGGAGCTGTTTTTT. Drawing the rest from reference TRBV30 and TRBJ2-2, the complete variable domain is SQTIHQWPATLVQPVGSPLSLECTVEGTSNPNLYWYRQAAGRGLQLLFYSVGIGQISSEVPQNLSASRPQDRQFILSSKKLLLSDSGFYLCACNRDRAGELFFGEGSRLTVL.

In its sample, this clone was seen once. The chain recombines TRBV7-6 with TRBJ2-2; 7 positions match TRBD2. The CDR3 consists of 17 residues. Germline V gives CDR1 SGHVS, CDR2 FNYEAQ. Trimming removed 5 bases from V and 8 bases from J; junction bases left unmatched: 17. The chain's CDR3 is CASSDSGVGLESGELFF. The DNA for the CDR3 is TGTGCCAGCAGCGATAGCGGTGTAGGACTAGAATCGGGGGAGCTGTTTTTT.

The chain carries TRBV30 and TRBJ2-1; possibly TRBD1 for D (5 bases). V lost 8 bases to trimming and J lost 0 bases, with 32 bases between them. Germline V gene sequence: CDR1 GTSNPN, CDR2 SVGIG (reference sequence). The CDR3 loop spans 20 amino acids. The CDR3 protein is CAGRRSQGFTRKGSYNEQFF. CDR3 nucleotides: TGTGCCGGTAGACGGAGTCAGGGCTTCACCCGAAAAGGCTCCTACAATGAGCAGTTCTTC. The entire variable domain, with the rest obtained from reference TRBV30 and TRBJ2-1, is as follows: SQTIHQWPATLVQPVGSPLSLECTVEGTSNPNLYWYRQAAGRGLQLLFYSVGIGQISSEVPQNLSASRPQDRQFILSSKKLLLSDSGFYLCAGRRSQGFTRKGSYNEQFFGPGTRLTVL.

This clone has only a few counts. DNA of the CDR3: TGTGCCAGCAGCTCTACAGACACCGGGGAGCTGTTTTTT. Amino acid sequence: CASSSTDTGELFF. This chain links TRBV7-3 with TRBJ2-2; D uncertain. From germline, CDR1 is SGHTA and CDR2 FQGTGA. V was trimmed by 4 bases and J by 3 bases, leaving 6 bases between them. CDR3 length: 13 residues.

Concerning this clone itself: At one boundary the junction diverges from the germline segment, which might be a read error. The chain links TRBV6-5 to TRBJ2-5; 9 bases are a match to TRBD2. Germline loops: CDR1 MNHEY, CDR2 SVGAGI. CDR3 length: 12 amino acids. CDR3 protein: CASRGTGTSPHF. The DNA for the CDR3 is TGTGCCAGCAGGGGTACCGGGACTAGCCCACACTTC.